This T cell receptor (beta chain) was sequenced in a study of blood T cells in healthy people across ages. Study conclusions and caveats: Across the age range, TCR beta diversity per million T cells fell in a roughly linear way.

Each sample used at least 6 million PBMCs. Notes on this clonotype: Antigen specificity is unknown. A clone one base away is much larger, so this may be a read error.

The authors ran a second PCR of roughly 6 to 12 cycles using a sample-barcoded 5' primer and a J-beta primer mix. From the 5' RACE reads, TCRdb called clonotypes with MiXCR, one entry per CDR3 protein. The table lists about 680,000 distinct CDR3 sequences, more than 40% of them singletons. This CDR3 has 15 amino acids. V shed 4 bases and J shed 10 bases, with 19 bases lying between them. Germline CDR1 SEHNR, CDR2 FQNEAQ (reference sequence). Sequenced input: blood. This clonotype was obtained from a woman aged 60-75 years in good health. The chain uses TRBV7-9 and TRBJ1-4; TRBD1 might be the D (6 bases). The CDR3 DNA reads TGTGCCAGCAGCTCCTGGAGGACAGTCCGTGGAAAACTGTTTTTT. Amino acid sequence: CASSSWRTVRGKLFF.